The 21 T cell receptor beta chains below all came from one sample that was sequenced in a study of blood T cell repertoires in COVID-19. The method was immunoSEQ multiplex PCR; TCRdb's version includes in-frame clones alone and lacks a portion of them. The repertoire holds some 130,000 clones, with approximately 88% as singletons. The specimen sequenced was peripheral blood. The source of these receptors is a man aged 50 to 60 with acute or convalescent COVID-19.

This sequence joins TRBV11-2 and TRBJ2-3; TRBD1 matches 9 bases. Looked up from germline, CDR1 is SGHAT and CDR2 is FQNNGV. V shed 7 bases, J shed 3 bases, and the junction held 5 bases outside the gene matches. There are 14 residues in the CDR3. The CDR3 sequence: CASTSDRGTDTQYF. As DNA, the CDR3 is TGTGCCAGCACCTCGGACAGGGGAACAGATACGCAGTATTTT.

This clone was seen just once. The genes are TRBV2 and TRBJ2-7, with D possibly being TRBD2 (5 bases). The V and J ends lost 4 bases and 4 bases respectively, with 8 bases between them. This CDR3 has 12 residues. Germline V gives CDR1 SNHLY, CDR2 FYNNEI. CDR3 sequence: CASSAAGYEQYF. CDR3 bases: TGTGCCAGCAGTGCTGCGGGTTACGAGCAGTACTTC.

The gene calls are TRBV5-6 and TRBJ1-2; no definite D call. The CDR3 extends over 13 amino acids. V lost 6 bases to trimming and J lost 4 bases, with 13 bases between them. In germline, CDR1 is SGHDT, CDR2 YYEEEE. The CDR3, as DNA: TGTGCCAGCACCATACCGGGTCCCTATGGCTACACCTTC. Translating gives CASTIPGPYGYTF.

J is TRBJ1-1 and V is TRBV6-7; 9 nucleotides align to TRBD1. TRBV6-7 is an ORF, and what it does is uncertain. The ends lost 5 bases at V and 5 bases at J; junction bases unmatched: 9. The CDR3 has 15 residues. The DNA for the CDR3 is TGTGCCAGCAGTGAGCACAGGGGGCGAGGAACTGAAGCTTTCTTT. As protein: CASSEHRGRGTEAFF.

The V and J genes are TRBV28 and TRBJ1-1; D is possibly TRBD1 (6 bases). The germline CDR1 and CDR2 sequences are MDHEN and SYDVKM. This CDR3 spans 15 amino acids. Between the trimmed V and J ends, which lost 8 bases and 1 base, there was a span of 17 bases. This chain's CDR3 is CASRRGGQSNTEAFF. The CDR3 DNA reads as TGTGCCAGCCGCCGCGGGGGCCAATCGAACACTGAAGCTTTCTTT. Full variable domain (outside the CDR3, taken from reference TRBV28 and TRBJ1-1): DVKVTQSSRYLVKRTGEKVFLECVQDMDHENMFWYRQDPGLGLRLIYFSYDVKMKEKGDIPEGYSVSREKKERFSLILESASTNQTSMYLCASRRGGQSNTEAFFGQGTRLTVV.

The V and J genes are TRBV9 and TRBJ1-1; no definite D call. V lost 0 bases and J lost 8, with 14 bases in between. The CDR3 is 14 amino acids. In germline, CDR1 is SGDLS, CDR2 YYNGEE. CDR3 sequence reads: CASSVVGEPQEAFF. The CDR3 DNA reads as TGTGCCAGCAGCGTAGTCGGGGAACCTCAAGAAGCTTTCTTT.

The chain uses TRBV19 and TRBJ1-2; a possible D gene is TRBD1 (6 bases). Germline CDR1 LNHDA, CDR2 SQIVND (reference sequence). Trimming shortened V by 5 bases and J by 3 bases, and 19 bases separated the two germline ends. The CDR3 has 16 amino acids. CDR3 residues: CASSPTYRVGYYGYTF. The CDR3 DNA sequence: TGTGCCAGTAGTCCTACATACAGGGTGGGTTACTATGGCTACACCTTC.

V is TRBV7-2 and J is TRBJ1-2, with D perhaps matching TRBD1 (5 bases). This CDR3 region has 15 residues. V was trimmed by 5 bases and J by 3 bases, leaving 16 bases between them. Germline V lookup: CDR1 SGHTA, CDR2 FQGNSA. The CDR3 is CASSPRTGGDYGYTF. The CDR3 nucleotides read TGTGCCAGCAGCCCGAGGACCGGAGGGGACTATGGCTACACCTTC. Looking up the rest from reference TRBV7-2 and TRBJ1-2 gives the full variable domain: GAGVSQSPSNKVTEKGKDVELRCDPISGHTALYWYRQSLGQGLEFLIYFQGNSAPDKSGLPSDRFSAERTGGSVSTLTIQRTQQEDSAVYLCASSPRTGGDYGYTFGSGTRLTVV.

The J gene is TRBJ1-5, the V gene TRBV6-2 or TRBV6-3; a weak D match, TRBD1 (6 bases). CDR1 and CDR2 from the germline V gene are MNHEY and SVGEGT. The V end was cut by 6 bases, the J end by 6 bases, with 15 bases between. CDR3 size: 14 residues. The CDR3 nucleotides read TGTGCCAGCAGCATGGGGGGGGCTGTTCAGCCCCAGCATTTT. Protein product: CASSMGGAVQPQHF.

The chain carries TRBV29-1 and TRBJ1-2; D not certain. This CDR3 region has 11 residues. Germline V gives CDR1 SQVTM, CDR2 ANQGSEA. V gave up 4 bases and J gave up 6 bases, with 9 bases separating them. In DNA, the CDR3 is TGCAGCGTTGGTTCGGAGAATGGCTACACCTTC. Protein: CSVGSENGYTF.

V and J are TRBV4-1 and TRBJ1-2; a weak D match, TRBD1 (6 bases). The CDR3 covers 15 residues. V lost 1 base to trimming and J lost 5 bases, with 14 bases between them. Germline V CDR1 and CDR2: MGHRA, YSYEKL. CDR3 amino acids: CASSQARQDKYGYTF. The CDR3 DNA sequence: TGCGCCAGCAGCCAAGCCCGACAGGACAAGTATGGCTACACCTTC.

J is TRBJ2-1 and V is TRBV7-2, with D possibly TRBD2 on 5 matching bases. Deletions cut 2 bases from V and 3 bases from J, with 11 bases between. Germline V gene sequence: CDR1 SGHTA, CDR2 FQGNSA. The CDR3 runs to 15 residues. This chain's CDR3 is CASSLLALVYNEQFF. The CDR3 DNA sequence: TGTGCCAGCAGCTTACTAGCCCTTGTCTACAATGAGCAGTTCTTC.

The chain recombines TRBV10-1 with TRBJ2-3, with 8 bases aligning to TRBD2. CDR3 length: 15 amino acids. Germline V CDR1 and CDR2: WNHNN, SYGVQD (reference sequence). V was pared by 3 bases and J by 2 bases, with 4 bases of the junction left unmatched. The CDR3 coding sequence is TGCGCCAGCAGTGACGAACTAGCGGACACAGATACGCAGTATTTT. Protein product: CASSDELADTDTQYF.

The chain has TRBV25-1 and TRBJ1-1; weak D call: TRBD1 (5 bases). V lost 0 bases and J 1 base, leaving 18 bases between the germline ends. Per the germline V gene, CDR1 is MGHDK and CDR2 is SYGVNS. This CDR3 has 18 residues. CDR3 in DNA: TGTGCCAGCAGTGAATATATTCTTTTTGGGGCACCGAACACTGAAGCTTTCTTT. Its translation: CASSEYILFGAPNTEAFF.

This clone came up once. The rearrangement joins TRBV6-5 to TRBJ1-5; 8 bases fit TRBD1. Per germline, CDR1 MNHEY and CDR2 SVGAGI. V lost 6 bases and J lost 0; bases outside the gene matches: 1. This CDR3 contains 14 residues. CDR3 sequence reads: CASRDRVSNQPQHF. In DNA, the CDR3 is TGTGCCAGCAGGGACAGGGTTAGCAATCAGCCCCAGCATTTT.

This chain uses TRBV19 with TRBJ1-3; the match to TRBD1 covers 8 bases. CDR1 and CDR2 (germline): LNHDA, SQIVND (reference sequence). V shed 5 bases and J 5 bases; nucleotides not matched to a gene: 11. This CDR3 has 16 amino acids. CDR3 sequence (DNA): TGTGCCAGTAGTCGACAGGGGACGGGGCAAAGAAACACCATATATTTT. Translating gives CASSRQGTGQRNTIYF.

The chain recombines TRBV10-3 with TRBJ2-5; D might be TRBD1 (6 bases). Per germline, CDR1 ENHRY and CDR2 SYGVKD. The CDR3 length is 14 residues. Trimming took 3 bases from V and 5 from J, leaving 13 bases between them. In nucleotides, the CDR3 is TGTGCCATCAGTGATGGGTTTAGGGGGGAGACCCAGTACTTC. The encoded protein is CAISDGFRGETQYF.

J is TRBJ1-2 and V is TRBV2, with D perhaps TRBD1 (6 bases). The CDR3 is made up of 14 amino acids. Trimming took 3 bases from V and 4 from J, leaving 12 bases between them. Germline assignment: CDR1 SNHLY and CDR2 FYNNEI. As DNA, the CDR3 is TGTGCCAGCAGTGATGCAGGGGCGGCCTATGGCTACACCTTC. Its protein is CASSDAGAAYGYTF.

The gene calls are TRBV5-1 and TRBJ2-5, with D tentatively TRBD2 (5 bases). The germline V and J ends were trimmed by 0 bases and 3 bases, with 12 bases remaining between them. Germline loops: CDR1 SGHRS, CDR2 YFSETQ. The CDR3 sequence is 15 residues long. Written as DNA, the CDR3 is TGCGCCAGCAGCTTGGCTTCTAGCAAGGAAGAGACCCAGTACTTC. Translated: CASSLASSKEETQYF. The variable domain in full, completed from reference TRBV5-1 and TRBJ2-5, reads KAGVTQTPRYLIKTRGQQVTLSCSPISGHRSVSWYQQTPGQGLQFLFEYFSETQRNKGNFPGRFSGRQFSNSRSEMNVSTLELGDSALYLCASSLASSKEETQYFGPGTRLLVL.

The chain combines TRBV6-6 with TRBJ2-1; D not resolved. Germline lookup yields CDR1 MNHNY and CDR2 SVGAGI (reference sequence). Trimming stripped 6 bases from V and 3 bases from J, with 9 bases between. This CDR3 is built from 13 residues. For the CDR3, the DNA is TGTGCCAGCAGCGAGGATTTCTACAATGAGCAGTTCTTC. Translation gives CASSEDFYNEQFF.

This sequence joins TRBV5-1 and TRBJ1-4, with D possibly matching TRBD1 (5 bases). Germline V gene data show CDR1 as SGHRS and CDR2 as YFSETQ. The CDR3 is made up of 15 amino acids. V lost 1 base, J lost 4 bases, and 11 bases lay in between. CDR3 amino acids: CASSLRGYNNEKLFF. The CDR3 region has the DNA TGCGCCAGCAGCTTGAGGGGATACAATAATGAAAAACTGTTTTTT. The full variable domain, with the rest looked up from reference TRBV5-1 and TRBJ1-4, is KAGVTQTPRYLIKTRGQQVTLSCSPISGHRSVSWYQQTPGQGLQFLFEYFSETQRNKGNFPGRFSGRQFSNSRSEMNVSTLELGDSALYLCASSLRGYNNEKLFFGSGTQLSVL.